This TCR beta chain is from a study of blood T cell repertoires in COVID-19. In the study overall: The United States, Italy and Spain supplied acute and convalescent COVID-19 samples. The cDNA or gDNA used as material had been derived from T cells, B-cell-depleted T cells, or PBMCs.

Germline CDR1 MGHRA, CDR2 YSYEKL. There are 14 residues in the CDR3. Between the trimmed V and J ends, which lost 4 bases and 0 bases, there was a span of 10 bases. Per the study methods: From reference gene primer amplification, estimates of nucleated cell counts were derived. Method: immunoSEQ multiplex PCR; TCRdb's copy keeps in-frame clones and lacks some. That table gives V, J and clone size, and the DNA gave D and trimming. In the table there are over 150,000 clones, under 85% of which are singletons. The sequencing sample was made of peripheral blood. The J gene is TRBJ2-7, the V gene TRBV4-1; D may be TRBD2 (5 bases). The receptor's source is a man between 70 and 80 years old with acute or convalescent COVID-19. The CDR3 DNA follows: TGCGCCAGCAGCCGGTCCCGGGACTCCTACGAGCAGTACTTC. Its translation: CASSRSRDSYEQYF.